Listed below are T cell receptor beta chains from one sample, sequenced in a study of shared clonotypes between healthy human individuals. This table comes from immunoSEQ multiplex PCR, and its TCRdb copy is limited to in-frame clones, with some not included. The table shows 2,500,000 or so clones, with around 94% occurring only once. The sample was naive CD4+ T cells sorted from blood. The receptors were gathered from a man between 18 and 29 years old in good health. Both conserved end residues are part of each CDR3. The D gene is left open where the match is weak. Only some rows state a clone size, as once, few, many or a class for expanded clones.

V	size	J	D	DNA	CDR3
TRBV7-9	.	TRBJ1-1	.	TGTGCCAGCAGCTTTCACCCCCCACAGGAGAACACTGAAGCTTTCTTT	CASSFHPPQENTEAFF
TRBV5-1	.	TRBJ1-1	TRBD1	TGCGCCAGCAGCTTGGGAGGGACAGGGGGATTGGGCACTGAAGCTTTCTTT	CASSLGGTGGLGTEAFF
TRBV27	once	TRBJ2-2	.	TGTGCCAGCAGTTTGGGGTGGGCGAACACCGGGGAGCTGTTTTTT	CASSLGWANTGELFF
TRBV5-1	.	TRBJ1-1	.	TGCGCCAGCAGGGCAGGGTCACAGAATGAAGCTTTCTTT	CASRAGSQNEAFF
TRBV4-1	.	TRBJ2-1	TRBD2	TGCGCCAGCAGCCATTCCGGGGGGTATTTGGTCTTC	CASSHSGGYLVF
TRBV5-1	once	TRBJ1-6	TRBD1	TGCGCCAGCAGCTTGGAGGGGACAGGGATCTTCTCCTATAATTCACCCCTCCACTTT	CASSLEGTGIFSYNSPLHF
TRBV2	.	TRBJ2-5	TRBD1	TGTGCCAGTGGGACAGGGGGGGAGACCCAGTACTTC	CASGTGGETQYF
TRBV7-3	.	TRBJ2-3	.	TGTGCCAGCAGCTTTAATGCAGATACGCAGTATTTT	CASSFNADTQYF
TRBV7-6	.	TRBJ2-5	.	TGTGCCAGCAGCTCAGGGATTCAAGAGACCCAGTACTTC	CASSSGIQETQYF
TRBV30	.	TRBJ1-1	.	TGTGCCTGGTGCCGGCGGACAGAGAACACTGAAGCTTTCTTT	CAWCRRTENTEAFF
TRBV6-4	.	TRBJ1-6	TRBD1	TGTGCCAGCAGGCCGACAGGGGGGAATAATTCACCCCTCCACTTT	CASRPTGGNNSPLHF
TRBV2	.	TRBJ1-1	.	TGTGCCAGCAGTGAATCCGGGGCCGATGAAGCTTTCTTT	CASSESGADEAFF
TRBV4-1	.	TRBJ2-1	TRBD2	TGCGCCAGCAGCCAACCACCCCGGGGGGGCCTCCTACGCCCTCCCAATGAGCAGTTCTTC	CASSQPPRGGLLRPPNEQFF
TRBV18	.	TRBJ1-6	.	TGTGCCAGCTCACCAGCAGAGATGAGTCCCCCCCTCCACTTT	CASSPAEMSPPLHF
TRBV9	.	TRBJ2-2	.	TGTGCCAGCAGCTCTCACCAGCAAGGCTGGAACACCGGGGAGCTGTTTTTT	CASSSHQQGWNTGELFF
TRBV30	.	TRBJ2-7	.	TGTGCCTGGAGAAACAGTCTTTTTGAGCAGTACTTC	CAWRNSLFEQYF
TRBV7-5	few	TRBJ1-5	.	TGTGCCAGAAGCTCCTGCCGTAGCAATCAGCCCCAGCATTTT	CARSSCRSNQPQHF
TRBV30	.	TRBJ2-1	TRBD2	TGTGCCTGGAGTGACGCTAGCGGGGCCCACAATGAGCAGTTCTTC	CAWSDASGAHNEQFF
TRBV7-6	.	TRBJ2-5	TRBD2	TGTGCCAGCAGCTTAGGTGCGTCTAGCGGGAGTAGGCAAGAGACCCAGTACTTC	CASSLGASSGSRQETQYF
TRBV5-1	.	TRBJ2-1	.	TGCGCCAGCAGCCCAGTTGGGGCGGTATCCTACAATGAGCAGTTCTTC	CASSPVGAVSYNEQFF
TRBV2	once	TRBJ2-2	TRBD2	TGTGCCAGCAGTTTACTAGCGGTAGCGAACACCGGGGAGCTGTTTTTT	CASSLLAVANTGELFF
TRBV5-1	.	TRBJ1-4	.	TGCGCCAGCAGCTTGGAGGCCGGCCCTCTTGAAAAACTGTTTTTT	CASSLEAGPLEKLFF
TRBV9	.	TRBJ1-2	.	TGTGCCAGCAGCGTAGATTTGGGAATAAGAGGCTACACCTTC	CASSVDLGIRGYTF
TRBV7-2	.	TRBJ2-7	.	TGTGCCAGCAGGGGGGCACAGGAGAACTCCTACGAGCAGTACTTC	CASRGAQENSYEQYF
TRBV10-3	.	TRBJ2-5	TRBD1	TGTGCCATCGCTTCAGGACAGGGGGGAGAGACCCAGTACTTC	CAIASGQGGETQYF
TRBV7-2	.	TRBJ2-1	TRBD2	TGTGCCAGCAGGGGGGGACTAGCTTTAAATGAGCAGTTCTTC	CASRGGLALNEQFF
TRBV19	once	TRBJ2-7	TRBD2	TGTGCCAGTAGTCCGGGACTAGACTACGAGCAGTACTTC	CASSPGLDYEQYF
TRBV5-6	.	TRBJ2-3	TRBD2	TGTGCCAGCAGCTTGGAGGTGCTAGCGGCTAGCACAGATACGCAGTATTTT	CASSLEVLAASTDTQYF
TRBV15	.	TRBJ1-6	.	TGTGCCACCAGCAGAGATCAATTGAGCTCCTATAATTCACCCCTCCACTTT	CATSRDQLSSYNSPLHF
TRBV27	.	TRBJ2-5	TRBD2	TGTGCCAGCAGTAGCTTGGGACTAGCCTTGGAGACCCAGTACTTC	CASSSLGLALETQYF